What follows is one T cell receptor beta chain and its context. V shed 10 bases and J shed 9 bases, with 27 bases lying between them. The CDR3 length is 16 residues. Germline CDR1 MGHRA, CDR2 YSYEKL. RNA was extracted from bulk tissue without any cell sorting. The normal lung tissue was taken more than 3 cm from the tumor edge. A modified ARM-PCR protocol with three rounds of nested PCR amplified TCRbeta. TCRdb re-analysed the multiplex PCR reads in MiXCR, keeping a single row per CDR3 protein. The sample contains approximately 120,000 distinct CDR3 sequences, about 64% of which appear only once. The data are from a study of tumor and adjacent non-tumor tissue in lung cancer. Turning to the study itself: On average, productive TCRbeta reads reached 4 million to 4.5 million per sample.

The specimen was distant non-tumor lung tissue. The rearrangement uses TRBV4-1 and TRBJ2-2; no clear D gene. The TCR sequence derives from a man aged 55-75 years with non-small cell lung cancer. The CDR3 protein is CAISQGQGPAARELFF. For the CDR3, the DNA is TGCGCCATCAGTCAAGGGCAAGGACCCGCCGCCCGGGAGCTGTTTTTT.